Each of the 21 T cell receptor beta chains below was sequenced from the same sample in a study of shared clonotypes between healthy human individuals. TCRdb keeps only in-frame clones here, not all; method: immunoSEQ multiplex PCR. The data hold millions of clones, with less than 95% observed a single time. Positively selected for CCR7, the CD45RO-negative cells used as naive CD8 cells excluded terminally differentiated effector memory CD45RA+ cells. Sequenced input: naive CD8+ T cells sorted from blood. These receptors came from a man aged 18 to 30 in good health.

This sequence joins TRBV7-9 and TRBJ2-1, with D maybe TRBD2 (5 bases). Germline V gene lookup returns CDR1 SEHNR and CDR2 FQNEAQ (reference sequence). V lost 4 bases, J lost 10 bases, and 14 bases lay in between. CDR3 size: 13 residues. The CDR3 DNA reads as TGTGCCAGCAGCTACCAACAGAGGGAGGAGCAGTTCTTC. Its protein product is CASSYQQREEQFF. Full variable domain (rest looked up from reference TRBV7-9 and TRBJ2-1): DTGVSQNPRHKITKRGQNVTFRCDPISEHNRLYWYRQTLGQGPEFLTYFQNEAQLEKSRLLSDRFSAERPKGSFSTLEIQRTEQGDSAMYLCASSYQQREEQFFGPGTRLTVL.

V is TRBV21-1 and J is TRBJ1-5. TRBV21-1 is tagged as a pseudogene. The CDR3 has 12 residues. The CDR3 nucleotides are TGTGCCAGCAGCAAGTGGGGTCAGCCCCAGCATTTT. Residues: CASSKWGQPQHF.

This clone has only one observation. V and J are TRBV4-1 and TRBJ2-7; D may match TRBD1 or TRBD2 (5 bases each). This CDR3 contains 16 residues. The V gene lost 5 bases and the J gene lost 0 bases, with 17 bases spanning the gap. Germline V lookup: CDR1 MGHRA, CDR2 YSYEKL. The CDR3 bases are TGCGCCAGCAGCATAAAGGGGAGTCTCAGCTCCTACGAGCAGTACTTC. Amino acid sequence: CASSIKGSLSSYEQYF.

In regard to this clone: Other DNA sequences in the sample encode the same CDR3. This chain connects TRBV29-1 to TRBJ1-2; no clear D gene. V shed 3 bases and J shed 4 bases, with 15 bases lying between them. This CDR3 comprises 14 residues. Germline V gene lookup returns CDR1 SQVTM and CDR2 ANQGSEA. The CDR3: CSVEGSGSGYGYTF. The DNA for the CDR3 is TGCAGCGTTGAGGGATCGGGCAGTGGCTATGGCTACACCTTC. The complete variable domain, with remaining parts taken from reference TRBV29-1 and TRBJ1-2, reads SAVISQKPSRDICQRGTSLTIQCQVDSQVTMMFWYRQQPGQSLTLIATANQGSEATYESGFVIDKFPISRPNLTFSTLTVSNMSPEDSSIYLCSVEGSGSGYGYTFGSGTRLTVV.

The chain joins TRBV5-1 to TRBJ2-1; D ambiguous. CDR1 is SGHRS, CDR2 YFSETQ, per germline. V lost 0 bases to trimming and J lost 8 bases, with 6 bases between them. The CDR3 consists of 12 residues. The CDR3: CASSLAKDEQFF. The CDR3, as DNA: TGCGCCAGCAGCTTGGCCAAGGATGAGCAGTTCTTC.

On this clone itself: The sample holds other DNA sequences that translate to the same CDR3. The J gene is TRBJ2-7, the V gene TRBV25-1, with no clear D. This CDR3 contains 11 residues. The V gene's germline CDR1 is MGHDK and CDR2 SYGVNS. V gave up 4 bases and J gave up 3 bases, with 4 bases separating them. The CDR3 DNA reads TGTGCCAGCAGTGGAGGCTACGAGCAGTACTTC. Its protein product is CASSGGYEQYF.

Remarks on this clone: At the DNA level, this CDR3 is encoded by other sequences in the same sample as well. The chain carries TRBV9 and TRBJ1-3; D gene uncertain. With 0 bases removed from V and 0 bases from J, the gap between germline ends came to 7 bases. This CDR3 has 15 residues. Per germline, CDR1 SGDLS and CDR2 YYNGEE. The chain's CDR3 is CASSVVGDSGNTIYF. DNA of the CDR3: TGTGCCAGCAGCGTAGTAGGTGACTCTGGAAACACCATATATTTT.

V usage is TRBV7-2 and J usage is TRBJ1-1; D possibly corresponds to TRBD1 (5 bases). V was shortened by 1 base and J by 6 bases, with 9 bases between the two germline ends. CDR1 and CDR2 from the germline V gene are SGHTA and FQGNSA. The CDR3 covers 13 residues. The CDR3 nucleotides read TGTGCCAGCAGCTTAGGGGGGGAGCCTGAAGCTTTCTTT. It is translated as CASSLGGEPEAFF.

The V call is TRBV7-9, the J call TRBJ2-1, with 9 bases fitting TRBD1. V gave up 5 bases and J gave up 4 bases; unmatched junction bases: 6. Germline V gene data show CDR1 as SEHNR and CDR2 as FQNEAQ (reference sequence). CDR3 size: 15 residues. The DNA for the CDR3 is TGTGCCAGCAGCCCCCGGGACAGGGATTACAATGAGCAGTTCTTC. It encodes CASSPRDRDYNEQFF.

Concerning this clone itself: The same CDR3 arises from other DNA sequences in this sample as well. The CDR3 DNA sequence: TGTGCCAGCAGCCTGGACCGGAGCTCCTACAATGAGCAGTTCTTC. Translated, it gives CASSLDRSSYNEQFF. V usage is TRBV7-3 and J usage is TRBJ2-1; no clear D gene. Germline V CDR1 and CDR2: SGHTA, FQGTGA. This CDR3 region has 15 residues. V was cut by 5 bases and J by 0 bases, with 11 bases left in between.

The rearrangement joins TRBV2 to TRBJ1-2; D unclear. Per the germline V gene, CDR1 is SNHLY and CDR2 is FYNNEI. The CDR3 has 10 residues. V was pared by 6 bases and J by 8 bases, with 7 bases between. The CDR3 is CASSRGGYTF. The CDR3 bases are TGTGCCAGCAGCCGAGGAGGCTACACCTTC.

The V gene is TRBV7-8, the J gene TRBJ2-1, with D uncertain. In germline, CDR1 is SGHVS, CDR2 FQNEAQ. V was pared by 5 bases and J by 6 bases, with 14 bases between. The CDR3 has 14 residues. The CDR3 sequence: CASSLKRSANEQFF. CDR3 DNA sequence: TGTGCCAGCAGCCTGAAGAGGAGCGCCAATGAGCAGTTCTTC.

CDR3 sequence (DNA): TGTGCCAGCAGCGTAGGGGCAACAAGAGGGGATGAGACCCAGTACTTC. The encoded protein is CASSVGATRGDETQYF. The chain recombines TRBV9 with TRBJ2-5; D tentatively reads TRBD1 or TRBD2 (5 bases each). The CDR3 consists of 16 residues. The germline V gene has CDR1 SGDLS and CDR2 YYNGEE. V dropped 0 bases and J dropped 5 bases, with 17 bases sitting between them.

CDR3 in amino acids: CSVELGGRDGTQYF. The CDR3 nucleotides read TGCAGCGTTGAATTGGGTGGCAGGGATGGGACCCAGTACTTC. The chain employs TRBV29-1 and TRBJ2-5, with D possibly TRBD1 on 5 matching bases. The CDR3 has 14 amino acids. Germline V gene data show CDR1 as SQVTM and CDR2 as ANQGSEA. The V end lost 2 bases, the J end lost 7 bases, and 17 bases lay between the germline ends.

The gene calls are TRBV27 and TRBJ1-5, with D possibly matching TRBD1 (6 bases). The CDR3 consists of 13 residues. Trimming removed 6 bases at V and 5 bases at J, with 11 bases between. Germline assignment: CDR1 MNHEY and CDR2 SMNVEV (reference sequence). The CDR3 bases are TGTGCCAGCAGCCGTAACAGGGATCAGCCCCAGCATTTT. It translates to CASSRNRDQPQHF.

The chain combines TRBV6-6 with TRBJ1-5; 7 bases agree with TRBD1. CDR3 length equals 15 residues. Losses at the gene ends were 6 bases for V and 4 bases for J; bases not matched to a gene: 9. In germline, CDR1 is MNHNY, CDR2 SVGAGI (reference sequence). CDR3 residues: CASRDNQGGNQPQHF. CDR3 in DNA: TGTGCCAGCAGGGATAACCAGGGGGGGAATCAGCCCCAGCATTTT.

The chain employs TRBV6-5 and TRBJ2-7; D is perhaps TRBD2 (6 bases). This CDR3 region has 12 residues. Germline V gene sequence: CDR1 MNHEY, CDR2 SVGAGI. V was shortened by 8 bases and J by 5 bases, with 13 bases between the two germline ends. This CDR3 is CASGRLFDEQYF. The CDR3 region has the DNA TGTGCCAGCGGGAGGTTGTTCGACGAGCAGTACTTC.

Worth noting for this clone: The identical CDR3 is also encoded by other nucleotide sequences in the sample. The chain is built from TRBV9 and TRBJ2-7, with a tentative D call TRBD1 (7 bases). V was shortened by 0 bases and J by 5 bases, with 9 bases between the two germline ends. Germline CDR1 is SGDLS and CDR2 is YYNGEE. This CDR3 is built from 13 residues. CDR3 sequence: CASSVAGGNEQYF. The CDR3 nucleotides are TGTGCCAGCAGCGTAGCAGGGGGGAACGAGCAGTACTTC.

Comment on this clone: Other nucleotide sequences in the sample specify the same CDR3. The chain carries TRBV18 and TRBJ1-2; D unclear. V lost 0 bases and J 2 bases, leaving 7 bases between the germline ends. The germline V gene encodes CDR1 KGHSH and CDR2 LQKENI. The CDR3 is 14 residues long. CDR3 in amino acids: CASSPPEGNYGYTF. The CDR3 DNA follows: TGTGCCAGCTCACCACCGGAAGGGAACTATGGCTACACCTTC.

The V call is TRBV4-3, the J call TRBJ2-1, with TRBD2 matching 7 bases. The junction had 10 bases not matched to a gene; V was cut back by 0 bases and J by 8 bases. This CDR3 comprises 16 residues. CDR1 is LGHNA and CDR2 is YSLEER in the germline V gene. CDR3 bases: TGCGCCAGCAGCCAAGATCAATTAGCGGGTAGCGATGAGCAGTTCTTC. This gives the protein CASSQDQLAGSDEQFF.

On this clone itself: The sample carries other DNA sequences with the same CDR3. The chain links TRBV9 to TRBJ1-4; maybe TRBD1 (5 bases). V was cut by 7 bases and J by 2 bases, with 15 bases left in between. The germline V gene encodes CDR1 SGDLS and CDR2 YYNGEE. CDR3 length equals 15 residues. The chain's CDR3 is CASSPGGATNEKLFF. The CDR3 DNA sequence: TGTGCCAGCTCCCCGGGAGGGGCCACTAATGAAAAACTGTTTTTT.